This entry concerns a single TCR beta chain. The data originate from a study of blood T cell repertoires in COVID-19. Trimming removed 3 bases from V and 6 bases from J, with 4 bases in between. The length of the CDR3 is 11 residues. Clones were sequenced by immunoSEQ multiplex PCR, and TCRdb holds only the in-frame ones, with some missing. Counted here are roughly 300,000 clones, 89% occurring once; the ten biggest clones make up over 1.5%. The rearrangement uses TRBV12-3 or TRBV12-4 and TRBJ2-3; D not resolved. The sequence was collected from a woman in her twenties or thirties with COVID-19, enrolled during active disease. Sequenced input: peripheral blood. CDR3 bases: TGTGCCAGCAGTTTGTCGGATACGCAGTATTTT. Residues: CASSLSDTQYF.